This TCR beta chain was recovered during a study of human T cells and chemical hapten exposure. Time point indicated: patch test 1, 2 weeks after DPC sensitization. Treatment meaning: therapeutic diphenylcyclopropenone sensitization with weekly scalp DPC. This clonotype was seen at least ten times. The antigen is not known. Each cDNA molecule in the library carried unique molecular identifiers. TCRdb reanalysed the RACE reads using MiXCR and keeps one entry per CDR3 protein. Of 370,000 or so distinct CDR3 sequences listed, approximately 4.4% were seen once; the top ten hold approximately 2.5%. Broader study findings: Relative to control repertoires, expanded TCRs gave rise to significantly more large CDR3 similarity clusters.

Trimming shortened V by 4 bases and J by 2 bases, and 8 bases separated the two germline ends. Per the germline V gene, CDR1 is SQVTM and CDR2 is ANQGSEA. The length of the CDR3 is 12 residues. The J gene is TRBJ1-2, the V gene TRBV29-1; no definite D call. This specimen was whole blood, taken in connection with sensitization to the hapten diphenylcyclopropenone (DPC). The receptor was derived from a woman in her forties or fifties with alopecia areata. Some clones in this sample may be carry-over from other donors' samples. The DNA for the CDR3 is TGCAGCGTTGGGCAAGAGAACTATGGCTACACCTTC. Amino acids: CSVGQENYGYTF.